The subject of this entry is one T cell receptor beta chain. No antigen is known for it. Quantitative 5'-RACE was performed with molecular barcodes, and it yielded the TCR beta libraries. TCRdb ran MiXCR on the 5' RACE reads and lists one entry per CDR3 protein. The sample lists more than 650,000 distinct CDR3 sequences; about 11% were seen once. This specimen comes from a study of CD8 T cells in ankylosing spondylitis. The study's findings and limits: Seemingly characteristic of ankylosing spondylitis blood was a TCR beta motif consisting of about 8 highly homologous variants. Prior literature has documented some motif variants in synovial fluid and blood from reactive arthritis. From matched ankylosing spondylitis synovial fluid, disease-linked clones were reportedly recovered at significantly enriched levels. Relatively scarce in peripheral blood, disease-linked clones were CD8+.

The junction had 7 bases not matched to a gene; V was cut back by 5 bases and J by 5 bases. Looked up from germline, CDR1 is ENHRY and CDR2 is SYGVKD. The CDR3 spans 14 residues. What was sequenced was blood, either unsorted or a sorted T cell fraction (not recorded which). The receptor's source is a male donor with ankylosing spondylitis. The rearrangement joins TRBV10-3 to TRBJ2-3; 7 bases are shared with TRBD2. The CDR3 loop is CAISPSGAGDTQYF. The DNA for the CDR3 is TGTGCCATCAGTCCGAGCGGGGCGGGAGATACGCAGTATTTT.